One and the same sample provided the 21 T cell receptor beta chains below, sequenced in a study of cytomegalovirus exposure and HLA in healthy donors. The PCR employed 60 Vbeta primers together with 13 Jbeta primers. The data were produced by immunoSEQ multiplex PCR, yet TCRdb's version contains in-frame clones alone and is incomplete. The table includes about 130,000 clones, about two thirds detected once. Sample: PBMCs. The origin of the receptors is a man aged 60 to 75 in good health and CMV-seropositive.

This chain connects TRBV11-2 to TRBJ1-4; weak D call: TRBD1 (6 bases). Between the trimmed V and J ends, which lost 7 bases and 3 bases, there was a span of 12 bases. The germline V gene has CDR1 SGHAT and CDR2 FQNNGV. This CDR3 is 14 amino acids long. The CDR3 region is CASTRGRSNEKLFF. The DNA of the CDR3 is TGTGCCAGCACCAGGGGAAGGTCTAATGAAAAACTGTTTTTT. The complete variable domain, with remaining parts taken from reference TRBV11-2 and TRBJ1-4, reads EAGVAQSPRYKIIEKRQSVAFWCNPISGHATLYWYQQILGQGPKLLIQFQNNGVVDDSQLPKDRFSAERLKGVDSTLKIQPAKLEDSAVYLCASTRGRSNEKLFFGSGTQLSVL.

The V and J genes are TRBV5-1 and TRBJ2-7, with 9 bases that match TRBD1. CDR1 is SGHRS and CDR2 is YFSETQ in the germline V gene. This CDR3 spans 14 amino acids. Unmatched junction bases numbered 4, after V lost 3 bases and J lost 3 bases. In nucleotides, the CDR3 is TGCGCCAGCAGCTCGGACAGGGGATTCTACGAGCAGTACTTC. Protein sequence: CASSSDRGFYEQYF.

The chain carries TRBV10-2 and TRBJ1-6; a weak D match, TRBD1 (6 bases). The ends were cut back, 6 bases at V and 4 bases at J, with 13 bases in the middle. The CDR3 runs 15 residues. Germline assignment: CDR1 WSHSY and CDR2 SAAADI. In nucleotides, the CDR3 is TGCGCCAGCAGCCTGACAGGACTTTATAATTCACCCCTCCACTTT. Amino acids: CASSLTGLYNSPLHF.

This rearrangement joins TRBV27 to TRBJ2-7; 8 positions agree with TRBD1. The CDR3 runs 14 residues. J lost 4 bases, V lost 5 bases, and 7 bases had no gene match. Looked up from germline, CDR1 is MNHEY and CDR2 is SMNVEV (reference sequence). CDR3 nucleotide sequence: TGTGCCAGCAGTCCAAGGACAGGGCCATACGAGCAGTACTTC. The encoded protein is CASSPRTGPYEQYF.

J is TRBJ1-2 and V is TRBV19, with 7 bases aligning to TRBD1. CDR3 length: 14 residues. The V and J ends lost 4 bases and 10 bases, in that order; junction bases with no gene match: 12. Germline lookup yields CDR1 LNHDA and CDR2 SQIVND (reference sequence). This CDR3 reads CASSKDRELTTYTF. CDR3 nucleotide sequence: TGTGCCAGTAGTAAAGACAGGGAACTGACAACCTACACCTTC.

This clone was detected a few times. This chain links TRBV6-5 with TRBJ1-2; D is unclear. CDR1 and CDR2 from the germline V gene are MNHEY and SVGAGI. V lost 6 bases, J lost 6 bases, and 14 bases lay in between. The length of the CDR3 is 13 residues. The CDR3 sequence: CASSGRATDGYTF. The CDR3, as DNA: TGTGCCAGCAGCGGGAGGGCCACGGATGGCTACACCTTC.

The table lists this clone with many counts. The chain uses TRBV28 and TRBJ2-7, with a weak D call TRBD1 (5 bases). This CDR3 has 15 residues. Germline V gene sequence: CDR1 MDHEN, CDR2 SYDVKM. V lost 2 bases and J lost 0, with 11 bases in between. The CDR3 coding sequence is TGTGCCAGCAGTTTAGCAGGGTCTGACTCCTACGAGCAGTACTTC. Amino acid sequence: CASSLAGSDSYEQYF. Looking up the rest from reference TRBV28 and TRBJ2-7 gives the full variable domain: DVKVTQSSRYLVKRTGEKVFLECVQDMDHENMFWYRQDPGLGLRLIYFSYDVKMKEKGDIPEGYSVSREKKERFSLILESASTNQTSMYLCASSLAGSDSYEQYFGPGTRLTVT.

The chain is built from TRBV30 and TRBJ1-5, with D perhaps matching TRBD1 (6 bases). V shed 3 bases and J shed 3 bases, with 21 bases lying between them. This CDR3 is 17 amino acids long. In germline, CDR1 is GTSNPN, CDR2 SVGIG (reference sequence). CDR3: CAWRDTGKERSNQPQHF. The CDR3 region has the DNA TGTGCCTGGAGAGACACAGGGAAGGAGCGCTCCAATCAGCCCCAGCATTTT. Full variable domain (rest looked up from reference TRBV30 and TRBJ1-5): SQTIHQWPATLVQPVGSPLSLECTVEGTSNPNLYWYRQAAGRGLQLLFYSVGIGQISSEVPQNLSASRPQDRQFILSSKKLLLSDSGFYLCAWRDTGKERSNQPQHFGDGTRLSIL.

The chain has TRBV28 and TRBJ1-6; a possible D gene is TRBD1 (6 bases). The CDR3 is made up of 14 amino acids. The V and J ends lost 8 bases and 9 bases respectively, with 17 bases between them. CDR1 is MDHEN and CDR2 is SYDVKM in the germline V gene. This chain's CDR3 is CASLLPGGPSPLHF. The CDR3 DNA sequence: TGTGCCAGCCTTCTGCCGGGGGGGCCTTCACCCCTCCACTTT.

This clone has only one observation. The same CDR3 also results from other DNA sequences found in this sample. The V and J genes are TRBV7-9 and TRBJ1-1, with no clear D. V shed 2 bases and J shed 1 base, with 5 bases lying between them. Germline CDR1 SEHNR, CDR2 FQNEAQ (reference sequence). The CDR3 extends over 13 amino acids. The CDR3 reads CASSLSGNTEAFF. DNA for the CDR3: TGTGCCAGCAGCTTATCGGGGAACACTGAAGCTTTCTTT.

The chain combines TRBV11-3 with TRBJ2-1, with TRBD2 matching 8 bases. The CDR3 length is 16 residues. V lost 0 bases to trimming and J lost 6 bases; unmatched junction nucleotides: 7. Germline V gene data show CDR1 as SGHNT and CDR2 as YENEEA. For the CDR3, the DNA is TGTGCCAGCAGCTTAGAAATCGGGGGGGCTACCAATGAGCAGTTCTTC. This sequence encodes CASSLEIGGATNEQFF.

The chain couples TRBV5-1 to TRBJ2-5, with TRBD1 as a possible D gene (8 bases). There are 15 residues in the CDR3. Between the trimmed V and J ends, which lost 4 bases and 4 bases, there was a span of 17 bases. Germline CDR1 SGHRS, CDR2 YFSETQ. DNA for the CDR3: TGCGCCAGCAGCCTTGAGGGGGGGACAGGAGAGACCCAGTACTTC. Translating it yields CASSLEGGTGETQYF.

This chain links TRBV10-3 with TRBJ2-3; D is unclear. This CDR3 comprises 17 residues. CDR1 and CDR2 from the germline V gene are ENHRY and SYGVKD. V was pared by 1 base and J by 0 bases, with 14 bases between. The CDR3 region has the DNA TGTGCCATCAGTGAGTGGAGAGTCAGATCTAGCACAGATACGCAGTATTTT. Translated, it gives CAISEWRVRSSTDTQYF.

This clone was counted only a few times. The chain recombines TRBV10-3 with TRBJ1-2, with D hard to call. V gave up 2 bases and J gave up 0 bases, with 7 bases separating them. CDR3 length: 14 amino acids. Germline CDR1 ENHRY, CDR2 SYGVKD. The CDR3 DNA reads TGTGCCATCAGTGAGGGCGGAGCTAACTATGGCTACACCTTC. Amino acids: CAISEGGANYGYTF.

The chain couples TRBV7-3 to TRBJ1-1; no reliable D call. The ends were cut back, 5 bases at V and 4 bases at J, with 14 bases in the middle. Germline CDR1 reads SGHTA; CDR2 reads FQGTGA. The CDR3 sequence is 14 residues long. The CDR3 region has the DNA TGTGCCAGCAGCCCATCCTCTGAGAGCACTGAAGCTTTCTTT. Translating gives CASSPSSESTEAFF.

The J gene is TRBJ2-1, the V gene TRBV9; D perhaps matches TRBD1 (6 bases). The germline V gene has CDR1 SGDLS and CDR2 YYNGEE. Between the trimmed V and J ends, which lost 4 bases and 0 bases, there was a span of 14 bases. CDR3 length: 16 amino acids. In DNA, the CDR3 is TGTGCCAGCAGCTCCCAGGGACAAAACTCCTACAATGAGCAGTTCTTC. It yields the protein CASSSQGQNSYNEQFF.

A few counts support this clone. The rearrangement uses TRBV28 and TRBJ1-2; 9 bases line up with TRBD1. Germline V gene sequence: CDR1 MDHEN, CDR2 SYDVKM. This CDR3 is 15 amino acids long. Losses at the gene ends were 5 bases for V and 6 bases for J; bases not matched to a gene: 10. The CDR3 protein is CASSTTGTGNHGYTF. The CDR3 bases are TGTGCCAGCAGTACAACCGGGACAGGGAACCATGGCTACACCTTC.

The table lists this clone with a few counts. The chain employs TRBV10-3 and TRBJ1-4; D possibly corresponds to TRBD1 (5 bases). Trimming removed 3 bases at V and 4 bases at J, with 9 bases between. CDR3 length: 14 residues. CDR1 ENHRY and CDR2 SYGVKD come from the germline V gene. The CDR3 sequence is CAISDGGNNEKLFF. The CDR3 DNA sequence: TGTGCCATCAGTGACGGGGGGAATAATGAAAAACTGTTTTTT.

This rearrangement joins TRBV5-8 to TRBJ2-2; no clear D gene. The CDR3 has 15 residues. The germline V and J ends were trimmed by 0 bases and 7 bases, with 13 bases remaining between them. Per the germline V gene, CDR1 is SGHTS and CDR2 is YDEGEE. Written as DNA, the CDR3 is TGTGCCAGCAGCTTGGATCCGCGATTCGACGGGGAGCTGTTTTTT. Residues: CASSLDPRFDGELFF.

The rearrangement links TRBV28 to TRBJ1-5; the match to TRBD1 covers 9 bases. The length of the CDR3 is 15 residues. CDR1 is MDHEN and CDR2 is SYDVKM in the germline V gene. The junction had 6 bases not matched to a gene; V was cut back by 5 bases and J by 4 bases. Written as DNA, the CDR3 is TGTGCCAGCAGTCCCCAGACAGGGGGAAATCAGCCCCAGCATTTT. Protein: CASSPQTGGNQPQHF.

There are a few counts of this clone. CDR3 bases: TGTGCCAGTAGTTCACGGACAAGGGGTCGGGATACGCAGTATTTT. It specifies CASSSRTRGRDTQYF. The chain joins TRBV19 to TRBJ2-3; possibly TRBD1 for D (5 bases). This CDR3 has 15 amino acids. Trimming cost V 5 bases and J 6 bases, with 18 bases left between them. CDR1 is LNHDA and CDR2 is SQIVND in the germline V gene (reference sequence).